The rows below give T cell receptor beta chains drawn from one sample of a study of cytomegalovirus exposure and HLA in healthy donors. Sequencing was performed with immunoSEQ multiplex PCR; in TCRdb, only in-frame clones are kept and a portion is missing. The sample holds approximately 130,000 clones, 80% seen once. Sequencing was carried out using PBMCs. The receptors shown here come from a woman aged 40 to 50 in good health and CMV-seronegative. CDR3s include the opening cysteine and the closing phenylalanine or tryptophan. Fields, in order: J gene, V gene, clone size, D gene, CDR3 protein, CDR3 DNA. The D gene is left open where the match is weak. Not every row has a clone size; where given, it reads once, few, many or a size class.

J gene: TRBJ2-3
V gene: TRBV25-1
clone size: -
D gene: TRBD2
CDR3 protein: CASSESGLAGGMTDTQYF
CDR3 DNA: TGTGCCAGCAGTGAATCCGGGCTAGCGGGGGGTATGACAGATACGCAGTATTTT

J gene: TRBJ1-1
V gene: TRBV7-3
clone size: -
D gene: -
CDR3 protein: CASSITVNTEAFF
CDR3 DNA: TGTGCCAGCAGCATCACAGTGAACACTGAAGCTTTCTTT

J gene: TRBJ1-5
V gene: TRBV28
clone size: -
D gene: -
CDR3 protein: CASSRTLKRDLGLGINQPQHF
CDR3 DNA: TGTGCCAGCAGTCGAACCCTTAAAAGGGACTTGGGTTTGGGAATCAATCAGCCCCAGCATTTT

J gene: TRBJ1-5
V gene: TRBV28
clone size: -
D gene: -
CDR3 protein: CASSLGSQPQHF
CDR3 DNA: TGTGCCAGCAGCTTAGGGAGTCAGCCCCAGCATTTT

J gene: TRBJ2-1
V gene: TRBV7-8
clone size: -
D gene: TRBD1
CDR3 protein: CASSTPGQGTYNEQFF
CDR3 DNA: TGTGCCAGCAGCACCCCGGGACAGGGGACCTACAATGAGCAGTTCTTC

J gene: TRBJ1-5
V gene: TRBV9
clone size: -
D gene: -
CDR3 protein: CASSPNRGNQPQHF
CDR3 DNA: TGTGCCAGCAGCCCAAACAGGGGCAATCAGCCCCAGCATTTT

J gene: TRBJ2-7
V gene: TRBV13
clone size: -
D gene: -
CDR3 protein: CASSFRQSYEQYF
CDR3 DNA: TGTGCCAGCAGCTTCAGACAATCCTACGAGCAGTACTTC

J gene: TRBJ2-2
V gene: TRBV6-5
clone size: -
D gene: TRBD2
CDR3 protein: CASSWGGSANTGELFF
CDR3 DNA: TGTGCCAGCAGTTGGGGCGGGAGCGCGAACACCGGGGAGCTGTTTTTT

J gene: TRBJ2-1
V gene: TRBV27
clone size: -
D gene: TRBD2
CDR3 protein: CASSLWSSSGRWGEQFF
CDR3 DNA: TGTGCCAGCAGTTTATGGTCGTCTAGCGGGAGGTGGGGTGAGCAGTTCTTC

J gene: TRBJ1-1
V gene: TRBV29-1
clone size: -
D gene: -
CDR3 protein: CSVDFGGSGTEAFF
CDR3 DNA: TGCAGCGTTGATTTTGGGGGGTCGGGCACTGAAGCTTTCTTT

J gene: TRBJ1-1
V gene: TRBV19
clone size: -
D gene: -
CDR3 protein: CASIPLTGLNTEAFF
CDR3 DNA: TGTGCCAGTATTCCCTTAACAGGGTTGAACACTGAAGCTTTCTTT

J gene: TRBJ1-6
V gene: TRBV4-1
clone size: -
D gene: -
CDR3 protein: CASSQLTASSYNSPLHF
CDR3 DNA: TGCGCCAGCAGCCAACTCACTGCGAGCTCCTATAATTCACCCCTCCACTTT

J gene: TRBJ1-4
V gene: TRBV4-2
clone size: -
D gene: TRBD1
CDR3 protein: CASSLGQGSNEKLFF
CDR3 DNA: TGTGCCAGCAGCCTAGGACAGGGTTCTAATGAAAAACTGTTTTTT

J gene: TRBJ2-5
V gene: TRBV5-1
clone size: -
D gene: TRBD2
CDR3 protein: CASSYATSGLTQETQYF
CDR3 DNA: TGCGCCAGCAGCTATGCGACTAGCGGCCTAACCCAAGAGACCCAGTACTTC

J gene: TRBJ1-3
V gene: TRBV10-3
clone size: few
D gene: -
CDR3 protein: CAISDPRDGNTIYF
CDR3 DNA: TGTGCCATCAGTGATCCCCGAGATGGAAACACCATATATTTT

J gene: TRBJ2-2
V gene: TRBV5-1
clone size: once
D gene: TRBD2
CDR3 protein: CASSPTSGRGVGELFF
CDR3 DNA: TGCGCCAGCAGCCCGACTAGCGGGAGAGGGGTCGGGGAGCTGTTTTTT

J gene: TRBJ2-3
V gene: TRBV5-4
clone size: -
D gene: -
CDR3 protein: CASSFDRHPDTQYF
CDR3 DNA: TGTGCCAGCAGCTTTGACAGGCACCCAGATACGCAGTATTTT

J gene: TRBJ2-2
V gene: TRBV9
clone size: -
D gene: TRBD2
CDR3 protein: CASSPAGAGELFF
CDR3 DNA: TGTGCCAGCAGCCCCGCGGGGGCCGGGGAGCTGTTTTTT

J gene: TRBJ2-1
V gene: TRBV5-1
clone size: -
D gene: -
CDR3 protein: CASSLYTLGDEQFF
CDR3 DNA: TGCGCCAGCAGCTTGTACACCCTAGGCGATGAGCAGTTCTTC

J gene: TRBJ2-5
V gene: TRBV7-9
clone size: -
D gene: -
CDR3 protein: CASSLIVRGLRETQYF
CDR3 DNA: TGTGCCAGCAGCTTAATCGTTCGGGGACTTCGGGAGACCCAGTACTTC

J gene: TRBJ2-1
V gene: TRBV15
clone size: -
D gene: -
CDR3 protein: CATSRGRSSGEQFF
CDR3 DNA: TGTGCCACCAGCAGAGGACGGAGCAGCGGTGAGCAGTTCTTC

J gene: TRBJ2-2
V gene: TRBV4-1
clone size: -
D gene: TRBD2
CDR3 protein: CASSQGTSGGAPTGELFF
CDR3 DNA: TGCGCCAGCAGCCAAGGGACTAGCGGGGGGGCCCCCACCGGGGAGCTGTTTTTT

J gene: TRBJ2-7
V gene: TRBV7-9
clone size: once
D gene: -
CDR3 protein: CASSLTGNGEQYF
CDR3 DNA: TGTGCCAGCAGCTTAACCGGGAATGGCGAGCAGTACTTC

J gene: TRBJ2-7
V gene: TRBV13
clone size: medium-sized
D gene: -
CDR3 protein: CASSSGSYEQYF
CDR3 DNA: TGTGCCAGCAGCTCGGGGTCCTACGAGCAGTACTTC

J gene: TRBJ2-7
V gene: TRBV11-2
clone size: -
D gene: -
CDR3 protein: CASSLTGATYEQYF
CDR3 DNA: TGTGCCAGCAGCTTAACAGGCGCAACCTACGAGCAGTACTTC

J gene: TRBJ1-2
V gene: TRBV6-1
clone size: -
D gene: TRBD1
CDR3 protein: CASSETGYWYYGYTF
CDR3 DNA: TGTGCCAGCAGTGAGACAGGGTATTGGTACTATGGCTACACCTTC

J gene: TRBJ2-5
V gene: TRBV12-5
clone size: -
D gene: -
CDR3 protein: CARGTGVPEETQYF
CDR3 DNA: TGTGCTAGGGGGACGGGGGTACCAGAAGAGACCCAGTACTTC

J gene: TRBJ2-2
V gene: TRBV5-1
clone size: -
D gene: TRBD2
CDR3 protein: CASSPGLAGNRRGTGELFF
CDR3 DNA: TGCGCCAGCAGCCCAGGACTAGCGGGGAACCGCCGGGGGACCGGGGAGCTGTTTTTT

J gene: TRBJ2-5
V gene: TRBV28
clone size: -
D gene: -
CDR3 protein: CASSLGARKSWETQYF
CDR3 DNA: TGTGCCAGCAGTTTAGGGGCCAGGAAGAGTTGGGAGACCCAGTACTTC

J gene: TRBJ1-1
V gene: TRBV6-1
clone size: -
D gene: TRBD1
CDR3 protein: CASSERKDRVVVDTEAFF
CDR3 DNA: TGTGCCAGCAGTGAACGGAAGGACAGGGTGGTGGTGGACACTGAAGCTTTCTTT

J gene: TRBJ2-1
V gene: TRBV6-5
clone size: few
D gene: -
CDR3 protein: CASSYVRSPYNEQFF
CDR3 DNA: TGTGCCAGCAGTTACGTGCGGAGCCCTTACAATGAGCAGTTCTTC

J gene: TRBJ2-6
V gene: TRBV28
clone size: -
D gene: TRBD1
CDR3 protein: CASSSGQISGANVLTF
CDR3 DNA: TGTGCCAGCAGTTCGGGACAGATCTCTGGGGCCAACGTCCTGACTTTC

J gene: TRBJ1-5
V gene: TRBV7-6
clone size: once
D gene: TRBD1
CDR3 protein: CASSPRTGLYSNQPQHF
CDR3 DNA: TGTGCCAGCAGCCCCAGGACAGGCCTCTATAGCAATCAGCCCCAGCATTTT

J gene: TRBJ2-1
V gene: TRBV7-9
clone size: -
D gene: -
CDR3 protein: CASSLSLNEQFF
CDR3 DNA: TGTGCCAGCAGCCTCAGTCTTAATGAGCAGTTCTTC

J gene: TRBJ2-7
V gene: TRBV7-2
clone size: -
D gene: -
CDR3 protein: CASSPGAGAMDF
CDR3 DNA: TGTGCCAGCAGCCCAGGGGCGGGGGCGATGGACTTC

J gene: TRBJ2-1
V gene: TRBV28
clone size: few
D gene: TRBD2
CDR3 protein: CASSSGLAGYNEQFF
CDR3 DNA: TGTGCCAGCAGCTCCGGACTAGCGGGATACAATGAGCAGTTCTTC

J gene: TRBJ2-7
V gene: TRBV15
clone size: -
D gene: TRBD1
CDR3 protein: CATSRTGRPYEQYF
CDR3 DNA: TGTGCCACCAGCAGGACAGGGAGACCTTACGAGCAGTACTTC

J gene: TRBJ2-5
V gene: TRBV9
clone size: -
D gene: TRBD1
CDR3 protein: CASSVRDRGQETQYF
CDR3 DNA: TGTGCCAGCAGCGTTCGGGACAGGGGCCAAGAGACCCAGTACTTC

J gene: TRBJ2-1
V gene: TRBV7-9
clone size: -
D gene: -
CDR3 protein: CASSLEGLTYNEQFF
CDR3 DNA: TGTGCCAGCAGCTTAGAGGGGCTTACCTACAATGAGCAGTTCTTC

J gene: TRBJ1-6
V gene: TRBV5-1
clone size: -
D gene: -
CDR3 protein: CASSPEKGNSPLHF
CDR3 DNA: TGCGCCAGCAGCCCCGAAAAGGGGAATTCACCCCTCCACTTT

J gene: TRBJ2-3
V gene: TRBV28
clone size: -
D gene: -
CDR3 protein: CASTPQGSGTDTQYF
CDR3 DNA: TGTGCCAGCACCCCCCAGGGCTCGGGCACAGATACGCAGTATTTT